The rows below give T cell receptor beta chains drawn from one sample of a study of T cells in Graves' hyperthyroidism and ophthalmopathy. A single record per CDR3 protein comes from TCRdb applying MiXCR to the multiplex PCR reads. The sample records around 520,000 distinct CDR3 sequences, around a quarter being singletons. Source material: blood. The receptors were sampled from a woman under 40 with Graves' ophthalmopathy. Both conserved end residues are part of each CDR3. D genes are given only for firm matches. Only some rows state a clone size, as once, few, many or a class for expanded clones.

>NA|TRBV15|NA|TRBJ1-3
CATSDGPAAYGNTIYF
TGTGCCACCAGCGATGGGCCGGCGGCTTACGGGAACACCATATATTTT
>TRBD1|TRBV5-1|few|TRBJ1-2
CASSLVILGQGLDGYTF
TGCGCCAGCAGCTTGGTTATATTGGGACAGGGGCTAGATGGCTACACCTTC
>TRBD1|TRBV28|few|TRBJ1-2
CASTPPGDRGIYGGYTF
TGTGCCAGCACCCCCCCGGGGGACAGGGGTATATACGGTGGCTACACCTTC
>NA|TRBV6-5|many|TRBJ2-5
CASTNSWGETQYF
TGTGCCAGCACCAACTCGTGGGGGGAGACCCAGTACTTC
>NA|TRBV28|NA|TRBJ1-2
CASSLLAGDPGGYGYTF
TGTGCCAGCAGTTTATTGGCGGGGGACCCGGGAGGTTATGGCTACACCTTC
>NA|TRBV6-1|many|TRBJ1-5
CASSLGTQPNSNQPQHF
TGTGCCAGCAGCCTCGGGACACAACCTAATAGCAATCAGCCCCAGCATTTT
>NA|TRBV2|NA|TRBJ1-5
CASSEYGVRQPQHF
TGTGCCAGCAGTGAATACGGGGTCCGCCAGCCCCAGCATTTT
>NA|TRBV2|few|TRBJ1-3
CASSETVGSGNTIYF
TGTGCCAGCAGTGAAACGGTTGGATCTGGAAACACCATATATTTT
>NA|TRBV10-3|NA|TRBJ2-7
CAIQGRAGSGVDEQYF
TGTGCCATCCAGGGCCGTGCGGGGTCAGGAGTGGACGAGCAGTACTTC
>NA|TRBV29-1|NA|TRBJ1-1
CSVPPSTEGRTEAFF
TGCAGCGTCCCCCCGTCAACAGAGGGAAGGACTGAAGCTTTCTTT
>TRBD1|TRBV9|NA|TRBJ2-7
CASSVSGQGGNEQYF
TGTGCCAGCAGCGTATCCGGACAGGGTGGTAACGAGCAGTACTTC
>TRBD1|TRBV20-1|many|TRBJ1-3
CSATLGGTGGTSGNTIYF
TGCAGTGCCACTTTAGGCGGGACAGGGGGCACGAGTGGAAACACCATATATTTT
>NA|TRBV6-1|many|TRBJ2-7
CASSGQLGTYEQYF
TGTGCCAGCAGTGGACAGTTAGGGACCTACGAGCAGTACTTC
>NA|TRBV27|NA|TRBJ2-5
CASSLSSLRREQETQYF
TGTGCCAGCAGTTTATCGAGCTTGAGGCGGGAACAAGAGACCCAGTACTTC
>TRBD1|TRBV30|few|TRBJ2-5
CAFGQVGETQYF
TGTGCCTTCGGACAGGTGGGAGAGACCCAGTACTTC
>NA|TRBV6-1|many|TRBJ1-5
CASSDLGDQPQHF
TGTGCCAGCAGTGATCTAGGGGACCAGCCCCAGCATTTT
>NA|TRBV28|many|TRBJ2-7
CASMSAPSYEQYF
TGTGCCAGCATGTCGGCACCCTCCTACGAGCAGTACTTC
>NA|TRBV7-2|many|TRBJ2-2
CASSLAPGGTGELFF
TGTGCCAGCAGCTTAGCTCCCGGCGGCACCGGGGAGCTGTTTTTT
>TRBD1|TRBV20-1|many|TRBJ1-1
CSARVDRDTEAFF
TGCAGTGCTAGGGTCGACAGGGACACTGAAGCTTTCTTT
>NA|TRBV6-5|many|TRBJ1-6
CASSYRSPRQDSNSPLHF
TGTGCCAGCAGTTACAGGAGCCCCAGACAGGACTCTAATTCACCCCTCCACTTT
>NA|TRBV6-2/TRBV6-3|few|TRBJ1-5
CASLPSNQPQHF
TGTGCCAGCCTACCCTCCAATCAGCCCCAGCATTTT
>NA|TRBV27|few|TRBJ1-1
CASSLVATAAFGEAFF
TGTGCCAGCAGTTTGGTCGCTACGGCCGCATTCGGGGAAGCTTTCTTT
>NA|TRBV20-1|NA|TRBJ1-2
CSATESSLPLYGYTF
TGCAGTGCTACAGAGAGCTCTCTCCCTCTTTACGGCTACACCTTC
>TRBD1|TRBV6-1|few|TRBJ1-3
CASSPGTVAGNTIYF
TGTGCCAGCAGCCCCGGGACAGTGGCCGGAAACACCATATATTTT
>NA|TRBV20-1|NA|TRBJ2-2
CSAFTITGELFF
TGCAGTGCTTTTACGATCACCGGGGAGCTGTTTTTT
>NA|TRBV28|NA|TRBJ1-4
CASSPPQVEKLFF
TGTGCCAGCAGTCCCCCACAGGTTGAAAAACTGTTTTTT
>NA|TRBV30|many|TRBJ1-1
CAWSVSRGGRANTEAFF
TGTGCCTGGAGTGTAAGTAGGGGGGGCCGTGCCAACACTGAAGCTTTCTTT
>TRBD1|TRBV24-1|few|TRBJ1-3
CATSEYRDSSGNTIYF
TGTGCCACCAGTGAATATCGGGACAGCTCTGGAAACACCATATATTTT
>TRBD1|TRBV12-3/TRBV12-4|NA|TRBJ1-1
CASTRQGKNTEAFF
TGTGCCAGCACCAGACAGGGGAAGAACACTGAAGCTTTCTTT
>TRBD1|TRBV11-1|many|TRBJ1-2
CASSLGTGDRRYGYTF
TGTGCCAGCAGCTTAGGGACAGGGGACCGACGGTATGGCTACACCTTC
>TRBD1|TRBV3-1|NA|TRBJ2-7
CASSHTGEGSYEQYF
TGTGCCAGCAGCCACACAGGGGAAGGATCCTACGAGCAGTACTTC
>TRBD2|TRBV12-5|NA|TRBJ2-2
CATQLRRGGPGELFF
TGTGCTACCCAACTCCGCCGGGGGGGGCCCGGGGAGCTGTTTTTT
>NA|TRBV11-2|NA|TRBJ2-2
CASSLGAVTGELFF
TGTGCCAGCAGCTTAGGAGCCGTCACCGGGGAGCTGTTTTTT
>NA|TRBV29-1|many|TRBJ2-7
CSVEVPGSQEQYF
TGCAGCGTTGAAGTCCCTGGCAGTCAAGAGCAGTACTTC
>NA|TRBV6-2/TRBV6-3|few|TRBJ1-1
CASSYSLSPEAFF
TGTGCCAGCAGTTACTCCCTCTCCCCTGAAGCTTTCTTT
>NA|TRBV7-3|many|TRBJ1-1
CASSFNPATEAFF
TGTGCCAGCAGCTTCAACCCAGCCACTGAAGCTTTCTTT
>NA|TRBV7-9|many|TRBJ1-1
CASSPPPTNTEAFF
TGTGCCAGCAGCCCCCCGCCGACGAACACTGAAGCTTTCTTT
>TRBD2|TRBV7-6|many|TRBJ2-7
CASSLPGTSPYEQYF
TGTGCCAGCAGCTTACCCGGGACTAGCCCCTACGAGCAGTACTTC
>TRBD1|TRBV20-1|many|TRBJ2-7
CSARPRDREDEQYF
TGCAGTGCGCGTCCCCGGGACAGGGAAGACGAGCAGTACTTC
>TRBD1|TRBV19|many|TRBJ1-1
CASSIGDRVLEAFF
TGTGCCAGTAGTATCGGGGACAGGGTATTAGAAGCTTTCTTT